Below, one T cell receptor beta chain is given with its context. The data belong to a study of radiotherapy plus CTLA-4 blockade in lung cancer. The method was immunoSEQ multiplex PCR; TCRdb's version includes in-frame clones alone and lacks a portion of them. The data contain over 15,000 clones, about 83% of them singletons. Germline assignment: CDR1 SGHTA and CDR2 FQGTGA. The CDR3 runs 14 residues. V gave up 5 bases and J gave up 3 bases; unmatched junction bases: 6. Source: peripheral blood, taken from a patient treated with radiotherapy plus ipilimumab. The source of this sequence is a human donor with non-small cell lung cancer whose response to radiotherapy plus ipilimumab could not be evaluated. The V call is TRBV7-3, the J call TRBJ2-5; 7 bases map to TRBD2. The CDR3 region has the DNA TGTGCCAGCAGCATTTCTAGCGGTAAAGAGACCCAGTACTTC. Amino acids: CASSISSGKETQYF.